A single sample is the source of the 32 T cell receptor beta chains below, sequenced in a study of blood T cell repertoires in COVID-19. TCRdb keeps only in-frame clones here, not all; method: immunoSEQ multiplex PCR. The sample lists more than 25,000 clones, approximately 80% occurring once. Sequenced: peripheral blood. Source of these receptors: a woman of 80 years or more with acute or convalescent COVID-19.

The chain recombines TRBV28 with TRBJ1-2; no firm D call. Germline V gene lookup returns CDR1 MDHEN and CDR2 SYDVKM. The CDR3 runs to 14 residues. Trimming pared 1 base from V and 4 bases from J, leaving 10 bases between. The CDR3 loop reads CASSLFEGFYGYTF. DNA for the CDR3: TGTGCCAGCAGTTTATTTGAGGGCTTCTATGGCTACACCTTC.

The rearrangement joins TRBV28 to TRBJ2-1; TRBD1 is a possible D gene (6 bases). V lost 6 bases to trimming and J lost 13 bases, with 13 bases between them. The CDR3 runs to 11 residues. Germline V gene sequence: CDR1 MDHEN, CDR2 SYDVKM. For the CDR3, the DNA is TGTGCCAGCAGCCGGGGACAACAACAGTTCTTC. Translation: CASSRGQQQFF.

The rearrangement links TRBV2 to TRBJ2-1, with TRBD1 matching over 8 bases. The CDR3 is made up of 14 amino acids. Trimming at V came to 10 bases and at J to 5 bases, leaving 10 bases not matched to a gene. From germline, CDR1 is SNHLY and CDR2 FYNNEI. The CDR3 protein is CATRRDRKDNEQFF. In nucleotides, the CDR3 is TGTGCCACCCGCCGGGACAGGAAGGACAATGAGCAGTTCTTC.

The V call is TRBV5-1, the J call TRBJ2-7, with unresolved D. Germline V gene sequence: CDR1 SGHRS, CDR2 YFSETQ. The V end lost 0 bases, the J end lost 6 bases, and 13 bases lay between the germline ends. The CDR3 consists of 14 residues. Here the CDR3 DNA reads TGCGCCAGCAGCTTGGTTGCAAATCAAGCCGAGCAGTACTTC. Translated: CASSLVANQAEQYF.

CDR3 amino acids: CASSGGVSGGNEQFF. CDR3 nucleotides: TGTGCCAGCAGCGGAGGGGTTAGCGGGGGGAATGAGCAGTTCTTC. The genes are TRBV9 and TRBJ2-1, with 10 bases fitting TRBD2. In germline, CDR1 is SGDLS, CDR2 YYNGEE. The CDR3 runs 15 residues. V lost 3 bases, J lost 7 bases, and 7 bases stayed unmatched.

The chain couples TRBV6-5 to TRBJ2-5; 11 bases align to TRBD2. V lost 9 bases to trimming and J lost 7 bases; unmatched junction nucleotides: 7. The length of the CDR3 is 13 residues. From germline, CDR1 is MNHEY and CDR2 SVGAGI. The CDR3 spells CASQLAGVGTQYF. CDR3 coding DNA: TGTGCCAGTCAACTAGCGGGGGTGGGGACCCAGTACTTC.

This clone has only a few counts. This chain links TRBV28 with TRBJ1-2; D ambiguous. The CDR3 sequence is 14 residues long. V lost 3 bases, J lost 4 bases, and 12 bases lay in between. Germline V CDR1 and CDR2: MDHEN, SYDVKM. The CDR3 DNA sequence: TGTGCCAGCAGTTTGCGGGAAAGGAGCTATGGCTACACCTTC. It encodes CASSLRERSYGYTF.

V is TRBV2 and J is TRBJ1-4, with no clear D. V shed 6 bases and J shed 2 bases, with 22 bases lying between them. The germline V gene encodes CDR1 SNHLY and CDR2 FYNNEI. The CDR3 contains 18 residues. The CDR3: CASSARLPIASTNEKLFF. CDR3 bases: TGTGCCAGCAGCGCTAGATTGCCTATTGCATCGACTAATGAAAAACTGTTTTTT.

The chain combines TRBV5-1 with TRBJ1-6; D not resolved. Trimming removed 6 bases at V and 11 bases at J, with 18 bases between. The length of the CDR3 is 14 residues. CDR1 and CDR2 from the germline V gene are SGHRS and YFSETQ. The CDR3 region is CASTFRGGDPPLHF. The CDR3 DNA is TGCGCCAGCACCTTCCGGGGTGGAGATCCACCCCTCCACTTT.

The J gene is TRBJ2-1, the V gene TRBV27; TRBD2 agrees at 12 bases. The CDR3 contains 17 residues. The germline V gene encodes CDR1 MNHEY and CDR2 SMNVEV (reference sequence). The junction had 6 bases not matched to a gene; V was cut back by 5 bases and J by 1 base. The CDR3 nucleotides read TGTGCCAGCAGTCCCGGACTAGCGGGATGGTCCTACAATGAGCAGTTCTTC. Encoded protein: CASSPGLAGWSYNEQFF.

This chain connects TRBV6-1 to TRBJ1-2; 10 bases fit TRBD1. There are 17 residues in the CDR3. J lost 2 bases, V lost 0 bases, and 6 bases had no gene match. Per germline, CDR1 MNHNS and CDR2 SASEGT. CDR3 in DNA: TGTGCCAGCAGTGAAGCAGGGGGACAGGGGAAAAACTATGGCTACACCTTC. Translated, it gives CASSEAGGQGKNYGYTF.

This chain joins TRBV2 and TRBJ1-3; 7 bases line up with TRBD1. Trimming at V came to 5 bases and at J to 4 bases, leaving 11 bases not matched to a gene. Germline V CDR1 and CDR2: SNHLY, FYNNEI. This CDR3 has 16 amino acids. The CDR3 sequence is CASSPRDSLGGNTIYF. For the CDR3, the DNA is TGTGCCAGCAGTCCTCGGGACAGCCTTGGAGGAAACACCATATATTTT.

V is TRBV28 and J is TRBJ2-7; 7 bases fit TRBD1. Trimming at V came to 8 bases and at J to 7 bases, leaving 14 bases not matched to a gene. The germline V gene encodes CDR1 MDHEN and CDR2 SYDVKM. CDR3 length: 14 amino acids. CDR3 nucleotide sequence: TGTGCCAGCGGTTCCCTCTACAGGGGAGAGGAGCAGTACTTC. Translating it yields CASGSLYRGEEQYF.

The chain combines TRBV6-5 with TRBJ1-3; D gene ambiguous. Germline V lookup: CDR1 MNHEY, CDR2 SVGAGI. Trimming left V 6 bases short and J 1 base short, with 13 bases between. This CDR3 has 15 amino acids. DNA for the CDR3: TGTGCCAGCAGGTCGAAGTCGGAGTCTGGAAACACCATATATTTT. It yields the protein CASRSKSESGNTIYF.

This clone was found a few times. This chain connects TRBV11-3 to TRBJ1-4; D perhaps matches TRBD1 (6 bases). Germline assignment: CDR1 SGHNT and CDR2 YENEEA. This CDR3 has 19 residues. The V end lost 3 bases, the J end lost 0 bases, and 20 bases lay between the germline ends. For the CDR3, the DNA is TGTGCCAGCAGCTTCCCGGGACACTCTAATGCTGCAACTAATGAAAAACTGTTTTTT. It is translated as CASSFPGHSNAATNEKLFF.

The CDR3 reads CAISGDRGNYEQYF. CDR3 nucleotide sequence: TGTGCCATCAGCGGGGACAGGGGGAACTACGAGCAGTACTTC. The chain has TRBV10-3 and TRBJ2-7; 11 positions agree with TRBD1. This CDR3 contains 14 residues. V lost 6 bases to trimming and J lost 3 bases; unmatched junction nucleotides: 4. CDR1 and CDR2 from the germline V gene are ENHRY and SYGVKD.

The chain recombines TRBV11-2 with TRBJ2-2; 9 nucleotides line up with TRBD1. Germline V CDR1 and CDR2: SGHAT, FQNNGV. The V gene end was trimmed by 7 bases and the J gene end by 3 bases; junction bases not matched to a gene: 9. The CDR3 extends over 16 amino acids. In DNA form, the CDR3 reads TGTGCCAGCACCTTTACAGGGGGCGCGGACACCGGGGAGCTGTTTTTT. It encodes CASTFTGGADTGELFF.

The V call is TRBV5-1, the J call TRBJ2-1; D is possibly TRBD2 (6 bases). V lost 2 bases and J 6 bases, leaving 12 bases between the germline ends. This CDR3 spans 14 amino acids. The germline CDR1 and CDR2 sequences are SGHRS and YFSETQ. The CDR3 here is CASSLSSGPNEQFF. The CDR3 coding sequence is TGCGCCAGCAGCTTATCGAGCGGGCCCAATGAGCAGTTCTTC. Using reference TRBV5-1 and TRBJ2-1 for the parts outside the CDR3, the full variable domain is KAGVTQTPRYLIKTRGQQVTLSCSPISGHRSVSWYQQTPGQGLQFLFEYFSETQRNKGNFPGRFSGRQFSNSRSEMNVSTLELGDSALYLCASSLSSGPNEQFFGPGTRLTVL.

This clone was detected only a few times. The chain carries TRBV12-3 or TRBV12-4 and TRBJ1-1; D gene ambiguous. The CDR3 is 13 amino acids. Trimming left V 2 bases short and J 10 bases short, with 14 bases between. CDR3 DNA sequence: TGTGCCAGCAGTTTAAAGGAAGGAGGAAGAGCTTTCTTT. Translating it yields CASSLKEGGRAFF.

As regards this clone: One junction end disagrees with the germline gene, perhaps due to a read error. This chain links TRBV18 with TRBJ2-1; possibly TRBD2 for D (7 bases). CDR3 size: 13 residues. Germline CDR1 is KGHSH and CDR2 is LQKENI. The CDR3 DNA follows: TGTGCCAGCTCACCGGGAGGGGGGAATGGGCAGTTCTTC. This gives the protein CASSPGGGNGQFF.

The chain combines TRBV7-3 with TRBJ1-1; perhaps TRBD1 as D (6 bases). CDR3 length: 15 amino acids. From germline, CDR1 is SGHTA and CDR2 FQGTGA. Trimming removed 4 bases at V and 0 bases at J, with 12 bases between. Written as DNA, the CDR3 is TGTGCCAGCAGCTCACAGGGTACCATGAACACTGAAGCTTTCTTT. Protein sequence: CASSSQGTMNTEAFF.

V and J are TRBV7-3 and TRBJ1-3, with D tentatively TRBD1 (6 bases). The CDR3 is 15 amino acids. Germline V CDR1 and CDR2: SGHTA, FQGTGA. Trimming left V 2 bases short and J 2 bases short, with 10 bases between. The CDR3 spells CASSLGGATGNTIYF. The CDR3 region has the DNA TGTGCCAGCAGCTTAGGGGGGGCAACTGGAAACACCATATATTTT.

The chain has TRBV5-1 and TRBJ1-2; possible D gene TRBD1, 6 bases. Germline V CDR1 and CDR2: SGHRS, YFSETQ. V lost 3 bases and J lost 5, with 14 bases in between. This CDR3 spans 14 amino acids. The CDR3 is CASSSIQGLYGYTF. The CDR3 DNA follows: TGCGCCAGCAGCTCCATACAGGGATTATATGGCTACACCTTC.

This rearrangement joins TRBV7-9 to TRBJ2-7; 8 bases are shared with TRBD1. Germline-derived CDR1 and CDR2 are SEHNR and FQNEAQ (reference sequence). CDR3 length equals 15 residues. V lost 6 bases and J lost 5; bases outside the gene matches: 12. The CDR3 DNA sequence: TGTGCCAGCAGTCCCCGGACAGGGAATTACGACGAGCAGTACTTC. Translated, it gives CASSPRTGNYDEQYF.

This clone was detected only once. The gene calls are TRBV28 and TRBJ1-5; 7 nucleotides agree with TRBD1. The CDR3 is 13 residues long. J was trimmed by 11 bases and V by 6 bases; bases with no gene match: 10. The germline gives CDR1 MDHEN, CDR2 SYDVKM. The CDR3 bases are TGTGCCAGCAGAACTTCAGGGGGGCTCACCCAGCATTTT. Its protein product is CASRTSGGLTQHF. Filled out from reference TRBV28 and TRBJ1-5, the complete variable domain reads DVKVTQSSRYLVKRTGEKVFLECVQDMDHENMFWYRQDPGLGLRLIYFSYDVKMKEKGDIPEGYSVSREKKERFSLILESASTNQTSMYLCASRTSGGLTQHFGDGTRLSIL.

The rearrangement uses TRBV6-5 and TRBJ1-1, with TRBD1 matching over 8 bases. CDR3 size: 15 residues. Germline-derived CDR1 and CDR2 are MNHEY and SVGAGI. Germline trimming cut 1 base from V and 4 bases from J; bases unmatched to any gene: 5. The CDR3 DNA reads as TGTGCCAGCAGTTACTTCGCAGGGGGCGGCACTGAAGCTTTCTTT. Translated: CASSYFAGGGTEAFF.

This clone was counted once. V gene TRBV5-5 combines with J gene TRBJ1-4; 8 bases are a match to TRBD1. The CDR3 is made up of 15 amino acids. Germline V gene sequence: CDR1 SGHKS, CDR2 YYEKEE (reference sequence). V trimming: 4 bases; J trimming: 8 bases; junction bases outside the gene matches: 10. The CDR3 protein is CASSPTNRGSEKLFF. The CDR3 nucleotides read TGTGCCAGCAGCCCAACCAACAGGGGGTCGGAAAAACTGTTTTTT.

The chain is built from TRBV12-3 or TRBV12-4 and TRBJ2-1; 9 nucleotides agree with TRBD2. Germline trimming cut 2 bases from V and 10 bases from J; bases unmatched to any gene: 3. This CDR3 has 13 amino acids. This CDR3 reads CASSLNLAGEQFF. CDR3 nucleotide sequence: TGTGCCAGCAGTTTAAATCTAGCGGGGGAGCAGTTCTTC.

The chain has TRBV15 and TRBJ1-5, with 8 bases identical to TRBD1. The CDR3 length is 16 residues. The junction had 8 bases not matched to a gene; V was cut back by 0 bases and J by 7 bases. Germline assignment: CDR1 LNHNV and CDR2 YYDKDF (reference sequence). CDR3 residues: CATSRDYGQGKQPQHF. Here the CDR3 DNA reads TGTGCCACCAGCAGAGATTATGGACAGGGAAAGCAGCCCCAGCATTTT.

This clone was counted a few times. The chain couples TRBV5-1 to TRBJ2-7; 9 nucleotides align to TRBD1. The CDR3 is made up of 14 amino acids. Germline trimming cut 4 bases from V and 4 bases from J; bases unmatched to any gene: 6. CDR1 SGHRS and CDR2 YFSETQ come from the germline V gene. The CDR3 protein is CASSKGQGSYEQYF. The CDR3 DNA reads as TGCGCCAGCAGCAAGGGACAGGGTTCTTACGAGCAGTACTTC. The full variable domain, in which reference TRBV5-1 and TRBJ2-7 provide the parts outside the CDR3, is KAGVTQTPRYLIKTRGQQVTLSCSPISGHRSVSWYQQTPGQGLQFLFEYFSETQRNKGNFPGRFSGRQFSNSRSEMNVSTLELGDSALYLCASSKGQGSYEQYFGPGTRLTVT.

The V and J genes are TRBV27 and TRBJ2-7; 12 positions match TRBD2. Germline V gene data show CDR1 as MNHEY and CDR2 as SMNVEV (reference sequence). The CDR3 covers 14 residues. J was trimmed by 3 bases and V by 7 bases; bases with no gene match: 4. The CDR3 DNA sequence: TGTGCCAGCACACGACTAGCGGGAGACTACGAGCAGTACTTC. This sequence encodes CASTRLAGDYEQYF.

V and J are TRBV4-3 and TRBJ1-2; D might be TRBD1 (5 bases). The CDR3 length is 15 residues. V was clipped by 0 bases and J by 9 bases, with 17 bases between them. Germline-derived CDR1 and CDR2 are LGHNA and YSLEER. CDR3 sequence: CASSQDKSGATSYTF. CDR3 sequence (DNA): TGCGCCAGCAGCCAAGATAAAAGTGGGGCCACCAGCTACACCTTC.